The 11 T cell receptor beta chains presented below share a single source sample, sequenced in a study of shared clonotypes between healthy human individuals. Only in-frame clones appear in the TCRdb table, and some are missing; sequencing was by immunoSEQ multiplex PCR. This sample has some 1,900,000 clones, with about 95% found just once. Naive CD8 populations comprised CD45RO-negative cells positively selected for CCR7, excluding terminally differentiated effector memory CD45RA+ cells. Material: naive CD8+ T cells sorted from blood. All receptors derive from a man between 18 and 29 years old in good health.

The gene calls are TRBV4-2 and TRBJ2-7; 13 bases match TRBD2. CDR1 is LGHNA, CDR2 YNFKEQ, per germline. This CDR3 is built from 18 residues. Unmatched junction bases numbered 12, after V lost 1 base and J lost 6 bases. CDR3 coding DNA: TGTGCCAGCAGCCAAGCACAACTAGCGGGGGGGCCAGTTGGCGAGCAGTACTTC. This sequence encodes CASSQAQLAGGPVGEQYF.

CDR3 loop: CASRGQDMNTEAFF. The CDR3 bases are TGTGCCAGCAGGGGACAGGACATGAACACTGAAGCTTTCTTT. The chain uses TRBV2 and TRBJ1-1; 8 bases match TRBD1. J was trimmed by 0 bases and V by 6 bases; bases with no gene match: 3. Germline loops: CDR1 SNHLY, CDR2 FYNNEI. The CDR3 has 14 residues.

This chain uses TRBV5-1 with TRBJ1-4; D is unclear. The germline V and J ends were trimmed by 1 base and 1 base, with 8 bases remaining between them. This CDR3 spans 15 amino acids. The germline V gene has CDR1 SGHRS and CDR2 YFSETQ. In nucleotides, the CDR3 is TGCGCCAGCAGCTTGACTCGGGGAACTAATGAAAAACTGTTTTTT. Its protein is CASSLTRGTNEKLFF.

The V and J genes are TRBV5-6 and TRBJ2-3; 11 bases are shared with TRBD1. With V trimmed by 4 bases and J by 4 bases, 2 bases remained unmatched. Germline-derived CDR1 and CDR2 are SGHDT and YYEEEE. The length of the CDR3 is 14 residues. CDR3 in DNA: TGTGCCAGCAGCCCGGACAGGGGGCCAGATACGCAGTATTTT. This translates into CASSPDRGPDTQYF.

The gene calls are TRBV29-1 and TRBJ2-1, with 7 bases aligning to TRBD2. The trim removed 7 bases at V and 6 bases at J, leaving 9 bases unmatched. Per the germline V gene, CDR1 is SQVTM and CDR2 is ANQGSEA. CDR3 length equals 13 residues. As DNA, the CDR3 is TGCAGCGCAGAGCCTAGCGGCACCAATGAGCAGTTCTTC. It is translated as CSAEPSGTNEQFF.

This chain links TRBV5-6 with TRBJ2-1, with 9 bases fitting TRBD1. Germline CDR1 and CDR2: SGHDT and YYEEEE. CDR3 size: 14 residues. Trimming removed 0 bases from V and 6 bases from J; junction bases left unmatched: 1. The CDR3 region is CASSLETGGNEQFF. The CDR3 DNA follows: TGTGCCAGCAGCTTGGAGACAGGGGGCAATGAGCAGTTCTTC.

This clone was seen only once. The gene calls are TRBV4-1 and TRBJ2-7; 8 bases fit TRBD2. This CDR3 region has 17 residues. Germline CDR1 MGHRA, CDR2 YSYEKL. V lost 3 bases, J lost 1 base, and 11 bases stayed unmatched. Here the CDR3 DNA reads TGCGCCAGCAGCCACGAATCCGGGGCTAGCGGGTCCTACGAGCAGTACTTC. Its translation is CASSHESGASGSYEQYF.

The rearrangement joins TRBV4-1 to TRBJ2-7, with TRBD2 identical over 7 bases. This CDR3 has 14 amino acids. From germline, CDR1 is MGHRA and CDR2 YSYEKL. V gave up 1 base and J gave up 5 bases; unmatched junction bases: 5. The CDR3 here is CASSQGAGVDEQYF. The CDR3 DNA reads as TGCGCCAGCAGCCAAGGCGCGGGAGTGGACGAGCAGTACTTC.

The V call is TRBV27, the J call TRBJ2-2; D unresolved. CDR1 is MNHEY, CDR2 SMNVEV, per germline (reference sequence). V was cut by 3 bases and J by 3 bases, with 5 bases left in between. This CDR3 spans 13 amino acids. The CDR3 sequence is CASSLADTGELFF. CDR3 in DNA: TGTGCCAGCAGTTTGGCAGACACCGGGGAGCTGTTTTTT.

V is TRBV21-1 and J is TRBJ2-7; TRBD1 reflects the table's D call only, with no check against the DNA. TRBV21-1 is described as a pseudogene. This CDR3 has 18 residues. The CDR3, as DNA: TGTGCCAGCAGGATAAGGGACAGTATGCTAAAGAACTCCTACGAGCAGTACTTC. Protein product: CASRIRDSMLKNSYEQYF.

V usage is TRBV21-1 and J usage is TRBJ1-4. TRBV21-1 is classified as a pseudogene. The CDR3 is made up of 17 amino acids. The CDR3 here is CASSLRGERSGDEKLFF. The CDR3 DNA is TGTGCCAGCAGCCTCCGGGGGGAGAGATCAGGGGATGAAAAACTGTTTTTT.